This paragraph reports one TCR beta chain. Its antigen is currently unknown. These data are taken from a study of Graves' ophthalmopathy and Graves' hyperthyroidism. Study findings and constraints: It was with around 67% sensitivity and about 72% specificity that the model predicted ophthalmopathy progression. The 13-signature model separated ophthalmopathy from stable hyperthyroidism at around 90% sensitivity and about 80% specificity. Most expanded clonotypes from thyroid (those above 0.001 frequency) were also found in blood.

RNA served as the template for amplifying TCR beta CDR3 regions. Investigators did first-round RT-PCR with HTBI primers, then second-round multiplex PCR. TCRdb redid the calling of the multiplex PCR reads with MiXCR, one entry per CDR3 protein. The repertoire holds around 1,200,000 distinct CDR3 sequences, around a third seen once, with approximately 12% in the top ten. The TCR originated in an adult man with Graves' hyperthyroidism. The sequencing input was peripheral blood or thyroid tissue (not recorded which).

CDR3 loop: CASSRGGYSLNTEAFF. The CDR3 coding sequence is TGTGCCAGCAGCCGCGGGGGTTACAGTTTGAACACTGAAGCTTTCTTT. This rearrangement joins TRBV5-4 to TRBJ1-1, with a weak D call TRBD1 (5 bases). The CDR3 is 16 residues long. The germline V gene encodes CDR1 SGHNT and CDR2 YYREEE (reference sequence). The V end lost 4 bases, the J end lost 0 bases, and 16 bases lay between the germline ends.